Following are 13 T cell receptor beta chains from one sample sequenced in a study of blood T cell repertoires in COVID-19. Assay: immunoSEQ multiplex PCR; the TCRdb copy retains only in-frame clones and omits some. The data show about half a million clones, 80% to 90% seen once. Sequenced sample: peripheral blood. These receptors came from a human donor in a cohort sampled during active COVID-19.

The chain uses TRBV2 and TRBJ2-7; 8 bases are shared with TRBD1. This CDR3 has 15 residues. The V and J ends lost 3 bases and 0 bases, in that order; junction bases with no gene match: 4. The V gene's germline CDR1 is SNHLY and CDR2 FYNNEI. The DNA of the CDR3 is TGTGCCAGCAGTGAGGGGGACAGGAGCTCCTACGAGCAGTACTTC. As protein: CASSEGDRSSYEQYF. The full variable domain, with the rest looked up from reference TRBV2 and TRBJ2-7, is EPEVTQTPSHQVTQMGQEVILRCVPISNHLYFYWYRQILGQKVEFLVSFYNNEISEKSEIFDDQFSVERPDGSNFTLKIRSTKLEDSAMYFCASSEGDRSSYEQYFGPGTRLTVT.

In its sample, this clone was seen a few times. The chain uses TRBV5-5 and TRBJ1-1; 9 bases map to TRBD1. V shed 3 bases and J 4 bases; nucleotides not matched to a gene: 4. This CDR3 contains 14 residues. Germline V CDR1 and CDR2: SGHKS, YYEKEE (reference sequence). CDR3 amino acids: CASSSWTGVTEAFF. Here the CDR3 DNA reads TGTGCCAGCAGCTCCTGGACAGGGGTCACTGAAGCTTTCTTT. Drawing the rest from reference TRBV5-5 and TRBJ1-1, the complete variable domain is DAGVTQSPTHLIKTRGQQVTLRCSPISGHKSVSWYQQVLGQGPQFIFQYYEKEERGRGNFPDRFSARQFPNYSSELNVNALLLGDSALYLCASSSWTGVTEAFFGQGTRLTVV.

This clone was counted a single time. The chain has TRBV29-1 and TRBJ1-2; D is uncertain. The V end was cut by 3 bases, the J end by 6 bases, with 14 bases between. Germline assignment: CDR1 SQVTM and CDR2 ANQGSEA. The CDR3 runs 13 residues. As DNA, the CDR3 is TGCAGCGTTGACGTATCAAGCTACCATGGCTACACCTTC. Translating gives CSVDVSSYHGYTF.

The gene calls are TRBV24-1 and TRBJ2-3; D possibly corresponds to TRBD1 (5 bases). The CDR3 sequence is 14 residues long. Germline CDR1 is KGHDR and CDR2 is SFDVKD. Trimming removed 6 bases from V and 4 bases from J, with 13 bases in between. DNA of the CDR3: TGTGCCACCAGTACCTCCCTGGGGCCAGATACGCAGTATTTT. Its protein is CATSTSLGPDTQYF.

The chain combines TRBV7-2 with TRBJ2-5, with unresolved D. This CDR3 region has 14 residues. The V gene's germline CDR1 is SGHTA and CDR2 FQGNSA. V shed 2 bases and J shed 2 bases, with 9 bases lying between them. The CDR3 is CASSLNSRQETQYF. CDR3 DNA: TGTGCCAGCAGCTTAAACAGCCGACAAGAGACCCAGTACTTC.

V is TRBV28 and J is TRBJ1-5, with a possible D match to TRBD1 (5 bases). V lost 5 bases and J 7 bases, leaving 9 bases between the germline ends. This CDR3 comprises 12 residues. Germline V gene sequence: CDR1 MDHEN, CDR2 SYDVKM. The DNA of the CDR3 is TGTGCCAGCAGTGGGGGGTTGCAGCCCCAGCATTTT. This gives the protein CASSGGLQPQHF.

The chain employs TRBV5-1 and TRBJ2-5; 7 nucleotides align to TRBD2. CDR3 length: 13 amino acids. V was clipped by 10 bases and J by 6 bases; unmatched bases: 12. The germline V gene has CDR1 SGHRS and CDR2 YFSETQ. CDR3 loop: CARQRLAGKTQYF. CDR3 DNA sequence: TGCGCCCGCCAACGACTAGCCGGGAAGACCCAGTACTTC.

This chain uses TRBV30 with TRBJ1-1; D gene unclear. Germline V gene lookup returns CDR1 GTSNPN and CDR2 SVGIG (reference sequence). The CDR3 is 14 amino acids. V gave up 3 bases and J gave up 0 bases, with 11 bases separating them. The CDR3 spells CAWSPTGMNTEAFF. Here the CDR3 DNA reads TGTGCCTGGAGCCCTACCGGGATGAACACTGAAGCTTTCTTT. The full variable domain, with the rest looked up from reference TRBV30 and TRBJ1-1, is SQTIHQWPATLVQPVGSPLSLECTVEGTSNPNLYWYRQAAGRGLQLLFYSVGIGQISSEVPQNLSASRPQDRQFILSSKKLLLSDSGFYLCAWSPTGMNTEAFFGQGTRLTVV.

The V and J genes are TRBV10-3 and TRBJ2-5; D unresolved. V lost 0 bases, J lost 5 bases, and 10 bases lay in between. The CDR3 spans 14 residues. Germline V gene sequence: CDR1 ENHRY, CDR2 SYGVKD. Here the CDR3 DNA reads TGTGCCATCAGTGAGTCGGGTCAGGCTGAGACCCAGTACTTC. This translates into CAISESGQAETQYF.

The chain carries TRBV28 and TRBJ2-2; tentatively, D is TRBD2 (6 bases). The CDR3 has 15 residues. With 6 bases removed from V and 3 bases from J, the gap between germline ends came to 14 bases. Germline values: CDR1 MDHEN, CDR2 SYDVKM. CDR3 in DNA: TGTGCCAGCAGGTCGACTAGAACATACACCGGGGAGCTGTTTTTT. It translates to CASRSTRTYTGELFF.

This clone appeared many times. The chain joins TRBV28 to TRBJ2-3, with 11 bases matching TRBD2. CDR1 and CDR2 (germline): MDHEN, SYDVKM. The CDR3 covers 17 residues. Trimming removed 6 bases from V and 1 base from J; junction bases left unmatched: 9. Written as DNA, the CDR3 is TGTGCCAGCAGCCCGGCCGGGACTAGCGGACGCACAGATACGCAGTATTTT. Protein product: CASSPAGTSGRTDTQYF.

This rearrangement joins TRBV6-1 to TRBJ2-3, with TRBD2 matching 8 bases. Trimming at V came to 2 bases and at J to 0 bases, leaving 7 bases not matched to a gene. Looked up from germline, CDR1 is MNHNS and CDR2 is SASEGT. The CDR3 loop spans 17 amino acids. The DNA for the CDR3 is TGTGCCAGCAGTGAAAGTATCCTAGCGGGTAGCACAGATACGCAGTATTTT. It is translated as CASSESILAGSTDTQYF.

This chain joins TRBV7-2 and TRBJ2-2, with D perhaps TRBD2 (6 bases). This CDR3 has 15 residues. The germline V gene encodes CDR1 SGHTA and CDR2 FQGNSA. V was clipped by 0 bases and J by 5 bases, with 10 bases between them. Written as DNA, the CDR3 is TGTGCCAGCAGCTTAGCGCGGGGTTGGACCGGGGAGCTGTTTTTT. Encoded protein: CASSLARGWTGELFF.